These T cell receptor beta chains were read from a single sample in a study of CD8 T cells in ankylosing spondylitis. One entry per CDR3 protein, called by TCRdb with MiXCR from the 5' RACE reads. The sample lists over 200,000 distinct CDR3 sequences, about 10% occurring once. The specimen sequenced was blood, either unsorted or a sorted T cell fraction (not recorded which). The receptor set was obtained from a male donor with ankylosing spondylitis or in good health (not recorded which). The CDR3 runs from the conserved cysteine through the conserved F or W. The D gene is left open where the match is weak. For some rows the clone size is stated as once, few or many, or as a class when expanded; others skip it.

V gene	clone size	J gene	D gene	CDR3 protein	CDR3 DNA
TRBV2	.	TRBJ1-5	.	CASSEGQAPNQPQHF	TGTGCCAGCAGTGAGGGCCAGGCCCCCAATCAGCCCCAGCATTTT
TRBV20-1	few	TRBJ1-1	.	CSASTLQGMNTEAFF	TGCAGTGCTAGTACCCTACAGGGAATGAACACTGAAGCTTTCTTT
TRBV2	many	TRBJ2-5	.	CASSLGPVGETQYF	TGTGCCAGCAGTCTGGGCCCTGTTGGGGAGACCCAGTACTTC
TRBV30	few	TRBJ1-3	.	CAWSQDRHSGNTIYF	TGTGCCTGGAGCCAGGACCGCCACTCTGGAAACACCATATATTTT
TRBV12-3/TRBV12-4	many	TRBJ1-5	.	CASSLPGTLLAHSNQPQHF	TGTGCCAGCAGTTTACCAGGGACATTATTAGCCCATAGCAATCAGCCCCAGCATTTT
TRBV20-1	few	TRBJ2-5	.	CSARLAVLETQYF	TGCAGTGCGAGACTTGCCGTGTTGGAGACCCAGTACTTC
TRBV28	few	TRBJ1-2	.	CASSLSSKQGAYGYTF	TGTGCCAGTTCCTTAAGCTCGAAACAGGGCGCCTATGGCTACACCTTC
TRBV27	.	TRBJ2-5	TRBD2	CAVGGGLIGTQYF	TGTGCCGTAGGCGGGGGGCTGATTGGGACCCAGTACTTC
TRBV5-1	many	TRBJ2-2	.	CARQIAREDTGELFF	TGCGCCAGACAGATTGCGAGGGAAGACACCGGGGAGCTGTTTTTT
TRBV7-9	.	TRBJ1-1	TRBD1	CASSYGTGGAMNTEAFF	TGTGCCAGCAGCTACGGGACAGGGGGCGCCATGAACACTGAAGCTTTCTTT
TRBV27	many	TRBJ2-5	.	CASSQDKQETQYF	TGTGCCAGCAGTCAGGACAAACAAGAGACCCAGTACTTC
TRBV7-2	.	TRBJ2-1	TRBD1	CASCRDRTLFGQFF	TGTGCCAGCTGTCGGGACAGGACCCTCTTTGGGCAGTTCTTC
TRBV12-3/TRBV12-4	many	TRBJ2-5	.	CASSFDYRETQYF	TGTGCCAGCAGTTTTGACTACCGGGAGACCCAGTACTTC
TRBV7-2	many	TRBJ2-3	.	CASSLKGNTDTQYF	TGTGCCAGCAGCTTAAAGGGCAACACAGATACGCAGTATTTT
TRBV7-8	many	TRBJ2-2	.	CASSLAGLAVPYTGELFF	TGTGCCAGCAGCTTAGCAGGATTAGCGGTGCCATACACCGGGGAGCTGTTTTTT
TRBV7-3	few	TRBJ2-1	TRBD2	CASSLGGGTLRSYNEQFF	TGTGCCAGCAGCTTGGGGGGGGGGACGCTCCGGTCCTACAATGAGCAGTTCTTC
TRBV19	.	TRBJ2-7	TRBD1	CASSGQTGGYEQSF	TGTGCCAGTTCCGGACAGACAGGGGGCTACGAGCAGTCCTTC
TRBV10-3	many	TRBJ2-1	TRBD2	CAISEGPSGGNEQFF	TGTGCCATCAGTGAAGGGCCTAGCGGGGGAAATGAGCAGTTCTTC
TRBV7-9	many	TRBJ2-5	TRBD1	CASSETGGAETQYF	TGTGCCAGCAGTGAAACAGGGGGCGCAGAGACCCAGTACTTC
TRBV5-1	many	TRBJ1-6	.	CASSPAENSPLHF	TGCGCCAGCAGCCCGGCGGAGAATTCACCCCTCCACTTT
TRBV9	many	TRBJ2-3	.	CASGTGSQGLTDTQYF	TGTGCCAGCGGTACCGGGTCTCAGGGCTTAACAGATACGCAGTATTTT
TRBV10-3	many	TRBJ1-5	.	CAISPGSDQPQHF	TGTGCCATCAGTCCAGGATCCGATCAGCCCCAGCATTTT
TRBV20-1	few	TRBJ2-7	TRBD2	CSATPGLAGAVSYEQYF	TGCAGTGCTACCCCGGGACTAGCGGGGGCTGTCTCCTACGAGCAGTACTTC
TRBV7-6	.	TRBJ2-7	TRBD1	CASSTEQGQAYEQYF	TGTGCCAGCAGCACTGAACAGGGGCAAGCCTACGAGCAGTACTTC
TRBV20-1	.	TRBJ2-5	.	CSARVGASVIETQYF	TGCAGTGCTAGAGTTGGGGCTAGCGTTATTGAGACCCAGTACTTC
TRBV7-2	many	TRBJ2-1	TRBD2	CASSFTSGGHNEQFF	TGTGCCAGCAGCTTTACTAGCGGGGGGCACAATGAGCAGTTCTTC
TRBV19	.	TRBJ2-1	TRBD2	CASRTGGPLREQFF	TGTGCCAGTAGGACGGGGGGGCCTCTCCGTGAGCAGTTCTTC
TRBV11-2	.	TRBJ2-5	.	CASSSNRRGETQYF	TGTGCCAGCAGCTCGAACAGGCGGGGAGAGACCCAGTACTTC
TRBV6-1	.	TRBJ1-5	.	CASRPREGYSNQPQHF	TGTGCCAGCAGACCCCGGGAGGGATATAGCAATCAGCCCCAGCATTTT
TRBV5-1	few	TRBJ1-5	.	CASSLGPSDNQPQHF	TGCGCCAGCAGCTTGGGGCCGTCGGACAATCAGCCCCAGCATTTT
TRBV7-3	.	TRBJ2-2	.	CASSSLGAGRLAGELFF	TGTGCCAGCAGCTCCCTAGGGGCTGGTCGTTTGGCCGGGGAGCTGTTTTTT
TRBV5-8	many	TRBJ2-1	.	CASKRVPNSYNEQFF	TGTGCCAGCAAAAGGGTTCCTAACTCCTACAATGAGCAGTTCTTC
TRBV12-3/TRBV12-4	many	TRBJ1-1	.	CASGNPNNRPEAFF	TGTGCCAGCGGAAACCCAAACAATAGACCTGAAGCTTTCTTT